The 12 T cell receptor beta chains presented below share a single source sample, sequenced in a study of blood T cell repertoires in COVID-19. The table came from immunoSEQ multiplex PCR; TCRdb's copy has only in-frame clones and leaves some out. Of 330,000 or so clones listed, about 92% are singletons. Sequenced input: PBMCs or T cells enriched from blood (not recorded which). The receptor set was obtained from a woman aged 30 to 39 who had recovered from COVID-19.

The chain employs TRBV9 and TRBJ2-3, with D possibly TRBD2 on 6 matching bases. The V end was cut by 3 bases, the J end by 0 bases, with 11 bases between. CDR3 length: 15 residues. CDR1 SGDLS and CDR2 YYNGEE come from the germline V gene. The CDR3 is CASSERLESTDTQYF. Here the CDR3 DNA reads TGTGCCAGCAGCGAACGACTAGAAAGCACAGATACGCAGTATTTT.

The rearrangement joins TRBV12-5 to TRBJ2-3, with D possibly matching TRBD1 (5 bases). CDR1 is LGHNT, CDR2 FRNRAP, per germline. The CDR3 sequence is 11 residues long. V was clipped by 6 bases and J by 10 bases, with 11 bases between them. The CDR3 loop reads CASGQGDSQYF. CDR3 sequence (DNA): TGTGCTAGTGGACAAGGGGATTCGCAGTATTTT.

The rearrangement uses TRBV5-5 and TRBJ1-1, with D possibly being TRBD1 (6 bases). V was shortened by 0 bases and J by 0 bases, with 9 bases between the two germline ends. The CDR3 is 15 residues long. In germline, CDR1 is SGHKS, CDR2 YYEKEE (reference sequence). CDR3 region: CASSLAWTVNTEAFF. CDR3 coding DNA: TGTGCCAGCAGCTTGGCTTGGACAGTGAACACTGAAGCTTTCTTT.

Only one count was recorded for this clone. The chain couples TRBV3-1 (or the pseudogene TRBV3-2) to TRBJ2-5; 11 positions agree with TRBD2. Germline values: CDR1 LGHDT, CDR2 YNNKEL (reference sequence). The ends lost 4 bases at V and 5 bases at J; junction bases unmatched: 18. CDR3 length: 19 amino acids. DNA for the CDR3: TGTGCCAGCAGCCCCTCACAACCCATTAGCGGGGGGGCCTTGGAGACCCAGTACTTC. This translates into CASSPSQPISGGALETQYF.

This rearrangement joins TRBV4-1 to TRBJ2-1; 7 positions agree with TRBD2. The germline gives CDR1 MGHRA, CDR2 YSYEKL. Trimming removed 1 base from V and 10 bases from J; junction bases left unmatched: 4. This CDR3 is built from 13 residues. The chain's CDR3 is CASSQGVGLEQFF. DNA of the CDR3: TGCGCCAGCAGCCAAGGAGTGGGACTAGAGCAGTTCTTC.

This rearrangement joins TRBV7-3 to TRBJ1-6; 8 nucleotides align to TRBD1. The CDR3 spans 20 residues. Trimming cost V 6 bases and J 5 bases; bases outside gene matches: 21. Germline V CDR1 and CDR2: SGHTA, FQGTGA. The CDR3 sequence is CASRPHPARQGIWDNSPLHF. The CDR3 DNA is TGTGCCAGCAGACCGCACCCCGCCAGACAGGGGATTTGGGATAATTCACCCCTCCACTTT. Combining the CDR3 with reference TRBV7-3 and TRBJ1-6 gives the whole variable domain GAGVSQTPSNKVTEKGKYVELRCDPISGHTALYWYRQSLGQGPEFLIYFQGTGAADDSGLPNDRFFAVRPEGSVSTLKIQRTERGDSAVYLCASRPHPARQGIWDNSPLHFGNGTRLTVT.

This clone was picked up one time. The chain combines TRBV6-5 with TRBJ1-2; the D gene is possibly TRBD1 (6 bases). This CDR3 spans 15 amino acids. Germline V gives CDR1 MNHEY, CDR2 SVGAGI. V was clipped by 6 bases and J by 5 bases, with 19 bases between them. CDR3 nucleotide sequence: TGTGCCAGCAGGGGGGTCAACTCAGGGGCTTATGGCTACACCTTC. It specifies CASRGVNSGAYGYTF.

The V call is TRBV5-1, the J call TRBJ2-7, with 8 bases aligning to TRBD1. V shed 2 bases, J shed 5 bases, and the junction held 3 bases outside the gene matches. This CDR3 is built from 13 residues. Germline V gene sequence: CDR1 SGHRS, CDR2 YFSETQ. The CDR3 DNA reads as TGCGCCAGCAGCTTCGGACAGGGTAACGAGCAGTACTTC. It translates to CASSFGQGNEQYF.

This rearrangement joins TRBV11-2 to TRBJ1-1, with a tentative D call TRBD1 (5 bases). Trimming took 1 base from V and 0 from J, leaving 12 bases between them. The CDR3 runs 16 residues. Per germline, CDR1 SGHAT and CDR2 FQNNGV. CDR3 DNA sequence: TGTGCCAGCAGCTTAGGCCGGGGGACCATGAACACTGAAGCTTTCTTT. Residues: CASSLGRGTMNTEAFF.

The genes are TRBV19 and TRBJ2-5; 8 bases agree with TRBD1. CDR1 and CDR2 (germline): LNHDA, SQIVND (reference sequence). The CDR3 runs to 14 residues. J was trimmed by 5 bases and V by 5 bases; bases with no gene match: 7. In DNA form, the CDR3 reads TGTGCCAGTAGTTTCGCGGACAGGGAGGAGACCCAGTACTTC. Protein product: CASSFADREETQYF. The whole variable domain, filled in from reference TRBV19 and TRBJ2-5, reads DGGITQSPKYLFRKEGQNVTLSCEQNLNHDAMYWYRQDPGQGLRLIYYSQIVNDFQKGDIAEGYSVSREKKESFPLTVTSAQKNPTAFYLCASSFADREETQYFGPGTRLLVL.

The chain is built from TRBV4-1 and TRBJ2-6; D ambiguous. This CDR3 comprises 14 residues. The V end was cut by 4 bases, the J end by 2 bases, with 6 bases between. CDR1 is MGHRA and CDR2 is YSYEKL in the germline V gene. The CDR3 DNA reads TGCGCCAGCAGCCCGAGAGCTGGGGCCAACGTCCTGACTTTC. Protein product: CASSPRAGANVLTF.

V usage is TRBV6-5 and J usage is TRBJ2-1, with D maybe TRBD1 (8 bases). V lost 2 bases, J lost 2 bases, and 10 bases lay in between. The CDR3 runs to 15 residues. The germline gives CDR1 MNHEY, CDR2 SVGAGI. CDR3 sequence reads: CASSYTGGAYNEQFF. In nucleotides, the CDR3 is TGTGCCAGCAGTTACACAGGGGGGGCCTACAATGAGCAGTTCTTC.